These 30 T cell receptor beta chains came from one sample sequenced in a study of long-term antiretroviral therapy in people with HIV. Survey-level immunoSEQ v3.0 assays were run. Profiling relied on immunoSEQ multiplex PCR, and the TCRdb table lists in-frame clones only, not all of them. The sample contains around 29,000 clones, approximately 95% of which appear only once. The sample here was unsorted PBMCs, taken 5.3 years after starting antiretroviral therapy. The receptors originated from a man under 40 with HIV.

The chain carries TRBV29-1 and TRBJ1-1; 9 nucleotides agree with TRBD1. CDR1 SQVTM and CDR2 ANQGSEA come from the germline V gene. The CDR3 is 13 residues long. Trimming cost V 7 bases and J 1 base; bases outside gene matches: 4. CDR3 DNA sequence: TGCAGCGCGGGACAGGGACCGAACACTGAAGCTTTCTTT. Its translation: CSAGQGPNTEAFF.

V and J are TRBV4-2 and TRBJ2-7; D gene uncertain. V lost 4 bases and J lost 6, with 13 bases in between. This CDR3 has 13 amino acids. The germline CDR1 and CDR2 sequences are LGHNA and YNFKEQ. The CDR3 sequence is CASSPSREGEQYF. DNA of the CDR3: TGTGCCAGCAGCCCGTCCCGAGAAGGCGAGCAGTACTTC.

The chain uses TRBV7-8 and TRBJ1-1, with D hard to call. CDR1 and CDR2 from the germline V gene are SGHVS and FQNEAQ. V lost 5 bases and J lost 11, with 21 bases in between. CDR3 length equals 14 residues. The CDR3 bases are TGTGCCAGCAGCCCCTGGAGGGTGAGGAGTCGGGCTTTCTTT. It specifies CASSPWRVRSRAFF. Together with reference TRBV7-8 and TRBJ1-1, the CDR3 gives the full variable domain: GAGVSQSPRYKVAKRGQDVALRCDPISGHVSLFWYQQALGQGPEFLTYFQNEAQLDKSGLPSDRFFAERPEGSVSTLKIQRTQQEDSAVYLCASSPWRVRSRAFFGQGTRLTVV.

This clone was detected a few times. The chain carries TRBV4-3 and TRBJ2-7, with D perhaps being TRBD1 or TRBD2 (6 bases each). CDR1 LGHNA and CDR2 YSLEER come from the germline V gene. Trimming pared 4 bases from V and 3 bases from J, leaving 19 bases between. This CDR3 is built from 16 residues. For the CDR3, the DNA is TGCGCCAGCAGCCTAAAGCTATATGAGGGGGGCTACGAGCAGTACTTC. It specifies CASSLKLYEGGYEQYF.

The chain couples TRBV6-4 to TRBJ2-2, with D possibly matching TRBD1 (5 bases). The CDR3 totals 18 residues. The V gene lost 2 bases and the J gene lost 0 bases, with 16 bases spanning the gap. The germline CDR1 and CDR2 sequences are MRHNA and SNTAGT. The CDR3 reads CASSDGQPDSANTGELFF. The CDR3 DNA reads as TGTGCCAGCAGTGACGGACAACCGGATTCAGCGAACACCGGGGAGCTGTTTTTT.

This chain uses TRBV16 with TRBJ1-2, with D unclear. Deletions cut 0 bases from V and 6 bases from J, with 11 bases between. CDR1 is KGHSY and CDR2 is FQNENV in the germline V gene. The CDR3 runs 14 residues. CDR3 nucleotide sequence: TGTGCCAGCAGCCAATCCGAAGGGTATGATGGCTACACCTTC. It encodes CASSQSEGYDGYTF.

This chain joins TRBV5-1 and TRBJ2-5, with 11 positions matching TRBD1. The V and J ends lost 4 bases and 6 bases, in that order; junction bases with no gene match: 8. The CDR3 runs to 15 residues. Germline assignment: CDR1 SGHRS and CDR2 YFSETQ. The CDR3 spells CASSKPGQGVQTQYF. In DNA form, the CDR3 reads TGCGCCAGCAGCAAACCGGGACAGGGGGTTCAGACCCAGTACTTC. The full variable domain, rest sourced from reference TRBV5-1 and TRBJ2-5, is KAGVTQTPRYLIKTRGQQVTLSCSPISGHRSVSWYQQTPGQGLQFLFEYFSETQRNKGNFPGRFSGRQFSNSRSEMNVSTLELGDSALYLCASSKPGQGVQTQYFGPGTRLLVL.

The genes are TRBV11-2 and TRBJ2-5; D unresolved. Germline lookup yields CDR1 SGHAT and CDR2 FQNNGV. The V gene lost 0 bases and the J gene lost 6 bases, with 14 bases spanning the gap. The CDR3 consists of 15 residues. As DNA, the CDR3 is TGTGCCAGCAGCTTAGATTTGGGTTTCACCAAGACCCAGTACTTC. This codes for CASSLDLGFTKTQYF.

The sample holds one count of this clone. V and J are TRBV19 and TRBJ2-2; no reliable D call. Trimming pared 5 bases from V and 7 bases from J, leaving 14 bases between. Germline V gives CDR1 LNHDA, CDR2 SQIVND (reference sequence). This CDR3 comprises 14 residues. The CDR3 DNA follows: TGTGCCAGTAGTCTCGAGTGGGATGGCGGGGAGCTGTTTTTT. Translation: CASSLEWDGGELFF.

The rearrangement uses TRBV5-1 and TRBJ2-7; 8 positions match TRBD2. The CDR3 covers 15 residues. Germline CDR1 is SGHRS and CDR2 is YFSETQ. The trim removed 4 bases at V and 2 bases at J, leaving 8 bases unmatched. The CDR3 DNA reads TGCGCCAGCAGCCACGGGGGGGGCCGTCCCTACGAGCAGTACTTC. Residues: CASSHGGGRPYEQYF.

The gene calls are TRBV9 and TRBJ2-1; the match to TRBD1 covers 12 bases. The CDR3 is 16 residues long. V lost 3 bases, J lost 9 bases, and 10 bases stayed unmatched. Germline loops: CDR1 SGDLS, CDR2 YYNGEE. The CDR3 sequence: CASSDIGTGGWGEQFF. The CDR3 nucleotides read TGTGCCAGCAGCGATATCGGGACAGGGGGCTGGGGTGAGCAGTTCTTC.

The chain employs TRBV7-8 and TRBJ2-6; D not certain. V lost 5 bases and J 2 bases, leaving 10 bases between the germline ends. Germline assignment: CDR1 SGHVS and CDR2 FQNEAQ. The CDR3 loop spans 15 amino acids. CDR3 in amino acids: CASSQQFAGANVLTF. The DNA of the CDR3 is TGTGCCAGCAGCCAACAGTTCGCTGGGGCCAACGTCCTGACTTTC.

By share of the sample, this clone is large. The CDR3 sequence: CASSQDMVGTDTQYF. DNA of the CDR3: TGCGCCAGCAGCCAAGACATGGTAGGGACAGATACGCAGTATTTT. This sequence joins TRBV4-3 and TRBJ2-3, with D uncertain. In germline, CDR1 is LGHNA, CDR2 YSLEER. The germline V and J ends were trimmed by 0 bases and 3 bases, with 10 bases remaining between them. The CDR3 length is 15 residues.

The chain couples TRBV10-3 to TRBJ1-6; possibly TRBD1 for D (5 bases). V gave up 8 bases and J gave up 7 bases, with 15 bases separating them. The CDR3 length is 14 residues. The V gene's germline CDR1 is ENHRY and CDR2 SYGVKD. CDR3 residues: CAIRGGDLNSPLHF. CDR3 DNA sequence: TGTGCCATCCGCGGGGGAGATTTGAATTCACCCCTCCACTTT.

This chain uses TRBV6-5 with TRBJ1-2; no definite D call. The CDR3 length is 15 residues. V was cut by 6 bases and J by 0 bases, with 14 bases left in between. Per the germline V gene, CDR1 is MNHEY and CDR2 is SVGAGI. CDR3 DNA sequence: TGTGCCAGCAGGTTGGGTCCGCCTTCTAACTATGGCTACACCTTC. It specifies CASRLGPPSNYGYTF.

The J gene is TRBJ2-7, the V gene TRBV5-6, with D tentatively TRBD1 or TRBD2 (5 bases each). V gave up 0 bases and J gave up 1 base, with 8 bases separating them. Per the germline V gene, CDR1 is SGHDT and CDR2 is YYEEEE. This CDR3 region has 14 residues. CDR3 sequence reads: CASSLDWGSYEQYF. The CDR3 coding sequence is TGTGCCAGCAGCTTGGATTGGGGGTCCTACGAGCAGTACTTC.

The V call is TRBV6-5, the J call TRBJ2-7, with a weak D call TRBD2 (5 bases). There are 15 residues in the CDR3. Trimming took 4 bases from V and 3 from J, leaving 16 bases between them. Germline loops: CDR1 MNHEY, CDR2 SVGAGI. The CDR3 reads CASSSVKLGYYEQYF. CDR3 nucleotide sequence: TGTGCCAGCAGTTCCGTCAAACTAGGTTACTACGAGCAGTACTTC.

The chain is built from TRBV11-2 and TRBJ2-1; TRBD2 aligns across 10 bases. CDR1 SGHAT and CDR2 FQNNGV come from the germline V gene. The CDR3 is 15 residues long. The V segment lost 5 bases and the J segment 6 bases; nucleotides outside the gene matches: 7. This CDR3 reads CASSAGASGGNEQFF. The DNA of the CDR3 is TGTGCCAGCAGCGCTGGGGCTAGCGGGGGCAATGAGCAGTTCTTC.

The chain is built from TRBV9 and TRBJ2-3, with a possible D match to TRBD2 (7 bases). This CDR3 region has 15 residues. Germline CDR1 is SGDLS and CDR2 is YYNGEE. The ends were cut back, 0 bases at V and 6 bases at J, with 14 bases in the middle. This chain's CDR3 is CASSVGGGASDTQYF. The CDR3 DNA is TGTGCCAGCAGCGTAGGTGGGGGGGCCTCGGATACGCAGTATTTT.

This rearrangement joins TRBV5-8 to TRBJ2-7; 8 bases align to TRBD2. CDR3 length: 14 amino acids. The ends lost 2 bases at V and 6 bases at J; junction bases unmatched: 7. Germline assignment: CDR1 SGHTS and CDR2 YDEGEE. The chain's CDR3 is CASSLPGGPVEQYF. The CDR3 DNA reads TGTGCCAGCAGCTTACCGGGAGGGCCCGTCGAGCAGTACTTC.

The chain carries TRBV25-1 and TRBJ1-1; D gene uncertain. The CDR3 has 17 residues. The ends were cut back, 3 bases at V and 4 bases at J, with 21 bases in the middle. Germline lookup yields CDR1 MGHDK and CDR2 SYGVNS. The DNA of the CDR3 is TGTGCCAGCAGTGAGACCCCGCCTCTAGGGAGGGTCACTGAAGCTTTCTTT. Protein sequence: CASSETPPLGRVTEAFF.

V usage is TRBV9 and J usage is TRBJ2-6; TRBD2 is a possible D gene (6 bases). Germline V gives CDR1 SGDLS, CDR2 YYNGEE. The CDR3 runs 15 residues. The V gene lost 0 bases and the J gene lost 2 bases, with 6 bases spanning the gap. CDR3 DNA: TGTGCCAGCAGCGTAGGGGGGGCTGGGGCCAACGTCCTGACTTTC. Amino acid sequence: CASSVGGAGANVLTF. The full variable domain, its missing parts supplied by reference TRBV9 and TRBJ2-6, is DSGVTQTPKHLITATGQRVTLRCSPRSGDLSVYWYQQSLDQGLQFLIQYYNGEERAKGNILERFSAQQFPDLHSELNLSSLELGDSALYFCASSVGGAGANVLTFGAGSRLTVL.

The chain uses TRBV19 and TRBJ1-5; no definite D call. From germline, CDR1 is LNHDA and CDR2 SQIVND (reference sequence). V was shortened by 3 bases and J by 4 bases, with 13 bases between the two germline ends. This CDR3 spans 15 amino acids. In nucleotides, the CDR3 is TGTGCCAGTAGTATCCTTCTCGAGACGAATCAGCCCCAGCATTTT. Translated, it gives CASSILLETNQPQHF.

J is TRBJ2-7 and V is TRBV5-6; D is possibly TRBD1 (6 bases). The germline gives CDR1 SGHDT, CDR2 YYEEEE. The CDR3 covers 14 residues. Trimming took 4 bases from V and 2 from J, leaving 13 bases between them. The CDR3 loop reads CASSHTYRAYEQYF. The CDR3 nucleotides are TGTGCCAGCAGCCACACATACAGGGCCTACGAGCAGTACTTC. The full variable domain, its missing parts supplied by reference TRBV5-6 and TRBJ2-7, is DAGVTQSPTHLIKTRGQQVTLRCSPKSGHDTVSWYQQALGQGPQFIFQYYEEEERQRGNFPDRFSGHQFPNYSSELNVNALLLGDSALYLCASSHTYRAYEQYFGPGTRLTVT.

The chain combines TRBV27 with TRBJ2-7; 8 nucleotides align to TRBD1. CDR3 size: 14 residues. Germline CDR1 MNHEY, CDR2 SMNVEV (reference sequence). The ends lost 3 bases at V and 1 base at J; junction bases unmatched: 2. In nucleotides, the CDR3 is TGTGCCAGCAGTTTGGGACAGGCTTCCTACGAGCAGTACTTC. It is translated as CASSLGQASYEQYF.

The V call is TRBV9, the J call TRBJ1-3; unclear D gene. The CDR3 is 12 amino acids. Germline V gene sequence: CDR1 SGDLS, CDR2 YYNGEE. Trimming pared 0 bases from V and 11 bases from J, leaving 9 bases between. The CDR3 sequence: CASSVGARPIYF. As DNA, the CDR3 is TGTGCCAGCAGCGTAGGGGCCCGACCCATATATTTT.

The CDR3 sequence is CASSLDGRGSSLAKNIQYF. The CDR3 DNA sequence: TGCGCCAGCAGCTTGGATGGCAGGGGGTCCTCCCTAGCCAAAAACATTCAGTACTTC. J is TRBJ2-4 and V is TRBV5-1, with 7 positions matching TRBD1. The V and J ends lost 0 bases and 0 bases, in that order; junction bases with no gene match: 12. CDR3 size: 19 residues. Per the germline V gene, CDR1 is SGHRS and CDR2 is YFSETQ.

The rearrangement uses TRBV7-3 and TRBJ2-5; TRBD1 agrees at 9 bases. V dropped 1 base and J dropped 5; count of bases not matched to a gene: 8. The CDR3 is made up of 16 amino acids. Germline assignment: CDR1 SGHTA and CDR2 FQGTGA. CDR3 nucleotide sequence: TGTGCCAGCAGCTTAAGGGGGACAGGGAGCGGGGAGACCCAGTACTTC. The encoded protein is CASSLRGTGSGETQYF.

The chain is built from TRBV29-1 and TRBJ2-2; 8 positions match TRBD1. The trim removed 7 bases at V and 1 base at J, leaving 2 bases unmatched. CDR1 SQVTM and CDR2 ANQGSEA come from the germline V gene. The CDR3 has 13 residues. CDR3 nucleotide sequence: TGCAGCGCCGACAGGGGGAACACCGGGGAGCTGTTTTTT. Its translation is CSADRGNTGELFF.

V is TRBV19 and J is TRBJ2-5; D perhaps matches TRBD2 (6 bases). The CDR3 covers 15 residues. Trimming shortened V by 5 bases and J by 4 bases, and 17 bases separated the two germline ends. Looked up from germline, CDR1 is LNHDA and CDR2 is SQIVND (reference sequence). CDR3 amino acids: CASSYRSAGSETQYF. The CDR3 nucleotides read TGTGCCAGTAGTTATCGGTCGGCGGGGTCAGAGACCCAGTACTTC.